This entry concerns a single T cell receptor beta chain. The antigen is undetermined. These data come from a study of cytomegalovirus exposure and HLA in healthy donors. Germline trimming cut 2 bases from V and 6 bases from J; bases unmatched to any gene: 3. This CDR3 region has 15 residues. Looked up from germline, CDR1 is SNHLY and CDR2 is FYNNEI. The PCR had 60 Vbeta and 13 Jbeta primers. TCRdb's table, derived via immunoSEQ multiplex PCR, lists solely in-frame clones and lacks some. The data contain some 98,000 clones, approximately 80% of them seen just once; the ten biggest clones take up 7.5% to 9%. Overall study findings and caveats: Most TCR sequences were rare, but some public TCRs occurred in many donors.

Sequencing was carried out using PBMCs. The chain is built from TRBV2 and TRBJ2-1; TRBD2 aligns across 11 bases. This clonotype was obtained from a female donor in good health and CMV-seronegative. Here the CDR3 DNA reads TGTGCCAGCAGTGAAAAGGGACTAGCGGCCAATGAGCAGTTCTTC. It specifies CASSEKGLAANEQFF. The full variable domain, completed using reference TRBV2 and TRBJ2-1, is EPEVTQTPSHQVTQMGQEVILRCVPISNHLYFYWYRQILGQKVEFLVSFYNNEISEKSEIFDDQFSVERPDGSNFTLKIRSTKLEDSAMYFCASSEKGLAANEQFFGPGTRLTVL.